This TCR beta chain was observed in a study of blood T cells in healthy people across ages. Whole-study results and caveats: Diversity figures derived from one million T cells were judged to underestimate the true value.

With a J-beta primer mix and a sample-barcoded 5' primer, a second PCR ran 7 to 11 cycles. TCRdb itself ran the 5' RACE reads through MiXCR, one entry per CDR3 protein. The sample includes 600,000 or so distinct CDR3 sequences, less than 35% of them seen just once. This clonotype was recorded at least ten times. Its target is unknown. CDR3 size: 16 residues. Germline V CDR1 and CDR2: SEHNR, FQNEAQ (reference sequence). With V trimmed by 8 bases and J by 3 bases, 13 bases remained unmatched. The chain has TRBV7-9 and TRBJ2-3; the match to TRBD1 covers 8 bases. Input material: blood. This TCR was sampled from an elderly woman in good health. CDR3 sequence reads: CASRPTGQGRTDTQYF. CDR3 bases: TGTGCCAGCCGCCCCACCGGACAGGGTCGGACAGATACGCAGTATTTT. The variable domain in full, completed from reference TRBV7-9 and TRBJ2-3, reads DTGVSQNPRHKITKRGQNVTFRCDPISEHNRLYWYRQTLGQGPEFLTYFQNEAQLEKSRLLSDRFSAERPKGSFSTLEIQRTEQGDSAMYLCASRPTGQGRTDTQYFGPGTRLTVL.